These T cell receptor beta chains were read from a single sample in a study of early T cells in non-severe SARS-CoV-2 infection. In TCRdb, the 5' RACE reads were re-called with MiXCR into one record per CDR3 protein. This table has some 45,000 distinct CDR3 sequences, around 4% appearing once. Sequenced material: whole blood. The receptors shown here come from an adult who was a healthcare worker with PCR-confirmed SARS-CoV-2 infection or an uninfected control (not recorded which). Both conserved end residues are part of each CDR3. Each record gives: clone size, J gene, D gene, V gene, CDR3 protein, CDR3 DNA. D genes are given only for firm matches. A clone size is listed for some rows: how often the clone was seen (once, few, many), or a class if it is expanded.

many,TRBJ1-2,NA,TRBV29-1,CSAFTANYGYTF,TGCAGCGCCTTCACCGCGAACTATGGCTACACCTTC
NA,TRBJ2-1,TRBD1,TRBV2,CASSRPLRGQGNNEQFF,TGTGCCAGCAGTCGCCCTCTCAGGGGACAGGGGAACAATGAGCAGTTCTTC
NA,TRBJ1-1,NA,TRBV20-1,CSATGGTFTEAFF,TGCAGTGCTACGGGGGGCACATTCACTGAAGCTTTCTTT
many,TRBJ2-7,NA,TRBV18,CASSPGSEQYF,TGTGCCAGCTCACCAGGAAGTGAGCAGTACTTC
many,TRBJ2-7,TRBD1,TRBV10-3,CAVRPGTGNLLGSFEQYF,TGTGCCGTTCGTCCCGGGACAGGGAACCTTTTGGGTTCGTTCGAGCAGTACTTC
many,TRBJ2-7,TRBD1,TRBV7-2,CASSPDRGPHEQYF,TGTGCCAGCAGCCCAGACAGGGGCCCCCACGAGCAGTACTTC
NA,TRBJ2-5,NA,TRBV29-1,CSVEGEDSFRETQYF,TGCAGCGTTGAGGGGGAGGACAGCTTTCGGGAGACCCAGTACTTC
few,TRBJ1-3,NA,TRBV6-2/TRBV6-3,CASRGQHSGNTIYF,TGTGCCAGCAGAGGACAGCACTCTGGAAACACCATATATTTT
many,TRBJ2-3,TRBD1,TRBV29-1,CSVGGPGQVTDTQYF,TGCAGCGTTGGGGGACCGGGACAGGTCACAGATACGCAGTATTTT
NA,TRBJ2-3,NA,TRBV7-3,CASSLNPGADTQYF,TGTGCCAGCAGCTTAAACCCGGGAGCCGATACGCAGTATTTT
few,TRBJ1-1,NA,TRBV6-6,CASSYVAANTEAFF,TGTGCCAGCAGTTACGTCGCCGCGAACACTGAAGCTTTCTTT
medium-sized,TRBJ1-1,NA,TRBV7-9,CASSLGVGGVTEAFF,TGTGCCAGCAGCTTAGGGGTCGGTGGGGTAACTGAAGCTTTCTTT
few,TRBJ1-1,NA,TRBV12-3/TRBV12-4,CASSLTGQIEAFF,TGTGCCAGCAGTCTTACAGGGCAGATAGAAGCTTTCTTT
many,TRBJ2-3,TRBD2,TRBV24-1,CATSELAGGRETDTQYF,TGTGCCACCAGTGAATTAGCGGGGGGCCGGGAAACAGATACGCAGTATTTT
many,TRBJ1-1,NA,TRBV30,CAWSRRESEAFF,TGTGCCTGGAGTAGACGGGAGTCTGAAGCTTTCTTT
many,TRBJ2-2,TRBD1,TRBV9,CASSTGGPGELFF,TGTGCCAGCAGCACAGGGGGGCCCGGGGAGCTGTTTTTT
many,TRBJ2-7,NA,TRBV28,CASSLGPSFSEQYF,TGTGCCAGCAGTTTAGGGCCTAGCTTTTCCGAGCAGTACTTC
many,TRBJ2-1,TRBD1,TRBV5-1,CASSLAGGGYNEQFF,TGCGCCAGCAGCTTGGCAGGGGGTGGCTACAATGAGCAGTTCTTC
many,TRBJ2-2,NA,TRBV7-3,CASSPGGALTGELFF,TGTGCCAGCAGTCCAGGGGGGGCCCTCACCGGGGAGCTGTTTTTT
many,TRBJ2-4,NA,TRBV7-2,CASSPGLSLDIQYF,TGTGCCAGCAGCCCGGGGCTTTCCTTAGACATTCAGTACTTC
NA,TRBJ2-7,NA,TRBV7-2,CASSLGPQTYSYEQYF,TGTGCCAGCAGCTTAGGGCCGCAGACCTACTCCTACGAGCAGTACTTC
many,TRBJ2-7,NA,TRBV24-1,CATAQGQTYYEQYF,TGTGCCACCGCTCAAGGGCAGACCTACTACGAGCAGTACTTC
many,TRBJ1-2,TRBD1,TRBV30,CAWVDRANYGYTF,TGTGCCTGGGTAGACAGGGCGAACTATGGCTACACCTTC
many,TRBJ1-5,TRBD1,TRBV19,CASRTGGRDQPQHF,TGTGCCAGTCGGACAGGGGGCAGGGATCAGCCCCAGCATTTT
few,TRBJ2-1,NA,TRBV7-3,CASSSGGQTNEQFF,TGTGCCAGCAGCTCCGGAGGGCAGACGAATGAGCAGTTCTTC
many,TRBJ2-3,TRBD2,TRBV12-3/TRBV12-4,CASSLAQLAGASRDTQYF,TGTGCCAGCAGTTTAGCGCAACTAGCGGGAGCTTCTAGAGATACGCAGTATTTT
many,TRBJ2-1,NA,TRBV6-5,CASSYSNRGPFGNEQFF,TGTGCCAGCAGTTACTCGAATCGGGGTCCGTTCGGCAATGAGCAGTTCTTC
many,TRBJ2-1,TRBD2,TRBV18,CASSPSSGRLNEQFF,TGTGCCAGCTCACCGTCAAGCGGGAGACTCAATGAGCAGTTCTTC
few,TRBJ2-1,NA,TRBV27,CASSFGVDNEQFF,TGTGCCAGCAGTTTCGGGGTAGACAATGAGCAGTTCTTC
few,TRBJ1-2,NA,TRBV6-4,CASSDSQGFF,TGTGCCAGCAGTGATTCCCAGGGATTCTTC
few,TRBJ2-2,NA,TRBV7-3,CASSLQQGTGELFF,TGTGCCAGCAGCCTCCAACAGGGAACCGGGGAGCTGTTTTTT
many,TRBJ2-3,NA,TRBV20-1,CSAPMGVEDTQYF,TGCAGTGCCCCGATGGGGGTTGAGGATACGCAGTATTTT
few,TRBJ2-2,NA,TRBV30,CAWSTQAGNTGELFF,TGTGCCTGGAGTACTCAAGCGGGGAACACCGGGGAGCTGTTTTTT
many,TRBJ2-5,NA,TRBV7-3,CASSPWGTEGETQYF,TGTGCCAGCAGCCCATGGGGGACTGAAGGAGAGACCCAGTACTTC
few,TRBJ1-1,TRBD1,TRBV28,CASIQQGEAFF,TGTGCCAGCATACAACAGGGGGAAGCTTTCTTT
many,TRBJ1-4,NA,TRBV12-3/TRBV12-4,CASSFAGLANEKLFF,TGTGCCAGCAGTTTCGCGGGGTTAGCTAATGAAAAACTGTTTTTT
medium-sized,TRBJ1-2,NA,TRBV20-1,CSASMGYGYTF,TGCAGTGCTTCCATGGGATATGGCTACACCTTC
many,TRBJ2-7,TRBD2,TRBV12-3/TRBV12-4,CASRPKRAGAVEQYF,TGTGCCAGCAGGCCAAAAAGAGCGGGGGCAGTCGAGCAGTACTTC
many,TRBJ2-7,NA,TRBV4-3,CASSPTSISSYEQYF,TGCGCCAGCAGCCCAACCAGCATAAGCTCCTACGAGCAGTACTTC
few,TRBJ2-2,TRBD2,TRBV7-2,CASSLLSGTINTGELFF,TGTGCCAGCAGCTTACTTTCCGGGACTATCAACACCGGGGAGCTGTTTTTT